Given below is one T cell receptor (beta chain) in context. This clonotype was picked up many times. Its binding antigen is unknown. It has no much larger one-base neighbor in the sample; base qualities were not kept. The data stem from a study of T-cell reconstitution after alpha-beta-depleted transplantation in children (dated by TCRdb to about 2016). Turning to the overall study: Using TCR repertoire profiling, the study quantitatively followed how T-cell immune reconstitution unfolded in children after TCRalphabeta/CD19-depleted allogeneic hematopoietic cell transplantation. Broad study findings and their caveats: The frequencies of hyperexpanded clones fell over the following months, and after one year, T-cell counts and TCRbeta diversity were mostly attributed to newly produced T cells. In some patients, the high TCRbeta diversity seen at day 60 was put down to recipient T cells and intrathymic progenitors that had survived conditioning. Apparently early alphabetaT-cell count recovery about two months after transplant reportedly relied on only several hundred rapidly expanded clones derived from non-depleted graft cells.

The library was produced with PCR. The instrument was an Illumina HiSeq 2500. TCR library preparation used molecular barcoding, with unique molecular identifiers applied to normalize quantification of the TCRbeta repertoire. TCRdb trimmed public reads at Q25 via fastp, called clones via MiXCR and kept in-frame beta chains. Each entry merges the rows of one CDR3 protein and shows their most common DNA and genes. This sample holds about 150,000 distinct CDR3 sequences; around 10% were observed only once. Together, the top ten hold roughly 20% of the sample. The intended sense of this specimen's treatment or condition label: allogeneic hematopoietic cell transplantation with graft depleted of TCRalphabeta T cells and CD19 B cells. The transplant recipients were children given TCRalphabeta/CD19-depleted allogeneic hematopoietic cell grafts. The receptor was derived from a female patient between 2 and 10 years old who had a stem cell transplant for congenital amegakaryocytic thrombocytopenia, so the T cells may come from the graft donor. The material sequenced was PBMCs, mostly from graft donor cells, taken 180 days after TCRalphabeta/CD19-depleted stem cell transplant.

The CDR3 corresponds to CASSGQDRASVAKNIQYF. The DNA sequence is TGTGCCAGCAGCGGACAAGACAGGGCCTCTGTAGCCAAAAACATTCAGTACTTC. Rearrangement joined TRBV7-4 to TRBJ2-4; the central 7 bases match TRBD1. Via the germline V gene, CDR1 is SGHVT and CDR2 SQSDAQ. V loses 5 bases at its end and J loses 0 bases; junction bases beyond the gene matches: 13. The CDR3 numbers 18 residues from cysteine through phenylalanine. CDR3 DNA only is kept here, 54 bases in frame from base 1.